Shown below are 10 T cell receptor beta chains from a single sample sequenced in a study of blood T cell repertoires in COVID-19. Here immunoSEQ multiplex PCR was the method, and the copy in TCRdb shows in-frame clones only, minus some. The repertoire holds over 200,000 clones, with over 80% as singletons. Specimen: peripheral blood. The receptor source for this set is a human donor in a cohort sampled during active COVID-19.

In this sample, this clone turned up many times. The chain has TRBV7-6 and TRBJ1-5, with 10 bases that match TRBD1. With 5 bases clipped from V and 6 bases from J, the junction kept 7 bases outside the gene matches. The germline CDR1 and CDR2 sequences are SGHVS and FNYEAQ. The CDR3 runs to 15 residues. This chain's CDR3 is CASSGRQGAGQPQHF. The CDR3 region has the DNA TGTGCCAGCAGCGGCCGACAGGGGGCCGGTCAGCCCCAGCATTTT.

This chain uses TRBV18 with TRBJ1-4, with 10 bases matching TRBD1. Germline CDR1 and CDR2: KGHSH and LQKENI. The trim removed 6 bases at V and 2 bases at J, leaving 12 bases unmatched. The CDR3 sequence is 18 residues long. The DNA for the CDR3 is TGTGCCAGCTCCCAGACAGGGGGCTCACAGGGGACTAATGAAAAACTGTTTTTT. It encodes CASSQTGGSQGTNEKLFF.

The V and J genes are TRBV21-1 and TRBJ1-1; no check of the table's D call, TRBD1, against the DNA was made. TRBV21-1 is assigned pseudogene status. CDR3 length: 12 residues. CDR3 DNA: TGTGCCAGCTTGGCAGAGAACACTGAAGCTTTCTTT. It is translated as CASLAENTEAFF.

The chain joins TRBV7-2 to TRBJ1-1, with D possibly matching TRBD1 (6 bases). Per the germline V gene, CDR1 is SGHTA and CDR2 is FQGNSA. The CDR3 runs 14 residues. Trimming removed 2 bases from V and 4 bases from J, with 11 bases in between. CDR3 loop: CASSLLTGPTEAFF. The CDR3 DNA follows: TGTGCCAGCAGCTTACTGACAGGCCCCACTGAAGCTTTCTTT.

Concerning this clone: Other DNA sequences of this sample code for an identical CDR3. The rearrangement uses TRBV18 and TRBJ2-7; D perhaps matches TRBD2 (6 bases). V lost 3 bases, J lost 1 base, and 7 bases lay in between. The CDR3 totals 13 residues. Per the germline V gene, CDR1 is KGHSH and CDR2 is LQKENI. CDR3 in amino acids: CASSPGLSYEQYF. CDR3 nucleotides: TGTGCCAGCTCACCGGGACTTTCCTACGAGCAGTACTTC.

This sequence joins TRBV19 and TRBJ1-5; tentatively, D is TRBD1 (5 bases). In germline, CDR1 is LNHDA, CDR2 SQIVND (reference sequence). V gave up 5 bases and J gave up 4 bases, with 27 bases separating them. The CDR3 is 19 residues long. In DNA form, the CDR3 reads TGTGCCAGTAGTCCTCTCCGAGGGGCGGGGAGGGGAAGGAATCAGCCCCAGCATTTT. It encodes CASSPLRGAGRGRNQPQHF.

This clone was observed a handful of times. The V call is TRBV7-9, the J call TRBJ2-3; 7 positions match TRBD1. The junction had 8 bases not matched to a gene; V was cut back by 5 bases and J by 3 bases. Germline loops: CDR1 SEHNR, CDR2 FQNEAQ (reference sequence). CDR3 size: 15 residues. The CDR3 coding sequence is TGTGCCAGCAGCCGACAGGGAGCGTTGACAGATACGCAGTATTTT. Translating gives CASSRQGALTDTQYF.

This clone is a singleton in its sample. The J gene is TRBJ2-7, the V gene TRBV6-5, with a possible D match to TRBD1 (6 bases). Germline V gene data show CDR1 as MNHEY and CDR2 as SVGAGI. This CDR3 has 13 amino acids. Trimming shortened V by 6 bases and J by 6 bases, and 15 bases separated the two germline ends. The CDR3 sequence is CASRKPQGTEQYF. CDR3 DNA sequence: TGTGCCAGCAGAAAACCACAGGGAACCGAGCAGTACTTC.

V usage is TRBV28 and J usage is TRBJ1-2; 9 bases map to TRBD1. The CDR3 has 17 amino acids. The V gene end was trimmed by 3 bases and the J gene end by 8 bases; junction bases not matched to a gene: 16. CDR1 is MDHEN and CDR2 is SYDVKM in the germline V gene. CDR3 sequence: CASSLLIRPGQGDGYTF. The CDR3 DNA is TGTGCCAGCAGTTTGCTTATAAGACCGGGACAGGGTGACGGCTACACCTTC.

Here the CDR3 DNA reads TGTGCCAGTGCTGTGATCGGCGGGAGGGCCGGGACGACCTACAATGAGCAGTTCTTC. Amino acids: CASAVIGGRAGTTYNEQFF. The chain combines TRBV19 with TRBJ2-1, with 9 bases identical to TRBD2. The germline V gene encodes CDR1 LNHDA and CDR2 SQIVND (reference sequence). V dropped 8 bases and J dropped 2; count of bases not matched to a gene: 19. The CDR3 contains 19 residues.